Listed here are 3 T cell receptor beta chains from one sample, sequenced in a study of T cells in Graves' hyperthyroidism and ophthalmopathy. Amplification of TCR beta CDR3 regions was performed using RNA transcripts as template. First-round RT-PCR targeting the TCR CDR3 was performed with the HTBI primer set. TCRdb independently ran MiXCR on the multiplex PCR reads; one entry per CDR3 protein. The sample has roughly 700,000 distinct CDR3 sequences, about a third seen once; the top ten hold 30% to 40%. Sequenced input: blood. The receptors were sampled from a woman aged 35 to 49 with Graves' hyperthyroidism.

This clonotype was observed a few times. The chain carries TRBV6-5 and TRBJ1-5, with D perhaps TRBD1 (5 bases). The CDR3 runs 15 residues. Germline V lookup: CDR1 MNHEY, CDR2 SVGAGI. V was clipped by 0 bases and J by 4 bases, with 10 bases between them. The CDR3: CASSYSGGGNQPQHF. DNA for the CDR3: TGTGCCAGCAGTTACTCGGGCGGGGGGAATCAGCCCCAGCATTTT.

This clonotype was counted ten times or more. J is TRBJ1-6 and V is TRBV7-9, with TRBD1 matching 8 bases. The trim removed 5 bases at V and 10 bases at J, leaving 7 bases unmatched. CDR1 is SEHNR, CDR2 FQNEAQ, per germline (reference sequence). The CDR3 has 14 amino acids. CDR3 region: CASSQFGQGSPLHF. In nucleotides, the CDR3 is TGTGCCAGCAGCCAGTTTGGACAGGGATCACCCCTCCACTTT.

This clonotype was seen only a few times. The chain combines TRBV12-3 or TRBV12-4 with TRBJ2-7; TRBD1 or TRBD2 may be the D gene (6 bases each). V was trimmed by 8 bases and J by 3 bases, leaving 17 bases between them. This CDR3 is built from 14 residues. DNA of the CDR3: TGTGCCAGCGGACTATGGACAGCCCACTACGAGCAGTACTTC. It encodes CASGLWTAHYEQYF.